One and the same sample provided the 6 T cell receptor beta chains below, sequenced in a study of shared clonotypes between healthy human individuals (dated by TCRdb to the early 2020s). The library was prepared using the immunoSEQ multiplex PCR assay. TCRdb carries this immuneACCESS record with in-frame sequences only. Its versions omit some clonotypes, under half of them owing to an unresolved V gene in the studies checked, with the rest unexplained. The sample table holds a few million clones, of which 85% to 95% were seen once. Of the sample, about 1.7% is held by the ten largest clones. CD8 naive samples consisted of CD45RO-negative cells that were positively selected for CCR7, yielding a CD45RA+CCR7+ population without TemRA cells. Sequenced material: naive CD8+ T cells from PBMCs. In the paper's terms, the cell subset or site label means: CD45RA+CCR7+. All receptors come from a man between 18 and 35 years old in good health. Some clones in this sample may be carry-over from other donors' samples.

The chain couples TRBV19 to TRBJ1-5, with unresolved D. V was cut by 6 bases and J by 4 bases, with 10 bases left in between. This CDR3 is built from 13 residues. Per germline, CDR1 LNHDA and CDR2 SQIVND (reference sequence). The CDR3 here is CASSLGLNQPQHF. The CDR3 nucleotides are TGTGCCAGTAGCTTAGGACTGAATCAGCCCCAGCATTTT.

The gene calls are TRBV5-6 and TRBJ1-1; the D gene is possibly TRBD1 (6 bases). Per germline, CDR1 SGHDT and CDR2 YYEEEE. The CDR3 extends over 15 amino acids. Trimming cost V 4 bases and J 0 bases, with 13 bases left between them. The chain's CDR3 is CASSGGRALNTEAFF. The CDR3 nucleotides read TGTGCCAGCAGCGGGGGCAGGGCCTTGAACACTGAAGCTTTCTTT.

V is TRBV7-6 and J is TRBJ2-1, with 7 bases fitting TRBD1. The germline V gene encodes CDR1 SGHVS and CDR2 FNYEAQ. V shed 4 bases, J shed 6 bases, and the junction held 3 bases outside the gene matches. The CDR3 is 13 amino acids. The CDR3 here is CASSSRDSNEQFF. The CDR3 nucleotides read TGTGCCAGCAGCTCAAGGGACAGCAATGAGCAGTTCTTC.

V gene TRBV5-4 combines with J gene TRBJ2-1; no definite D call. Germline CDR1 is SGHNT and CDR2 is YYREEE (reference sequence). V was shortened by 3 bases and J by 9 bases, with 10 bases between the two germline ends. The CDR3 is 12 amino acids. Here the CDR3 DNA reads TGTGCCAGCAGCTCCGGGCCGGGTGAGCAGTTCTTC. Translated: CASSSGPGEQFF.

This chain connects TRBV27 to TRBJ2-1; weak D call: TRBD2 (5 bases). V dropped 0 bases and J dropped 6 bases, with 12 bases sitting between them. This CDR3 comprises 15 residues. The germline V gene encodes CDR1 MNHEY and CDR2 SMNVEV (reference sequence). The CDR3 reads CASSLSGGGLNEQFF. CDR3 DNA: TGTGCCAGCAGTTTATCAGGCGGAGGACTCAATGAGCAGTTCTTC.

This chain uses TRBV5-4 with TRBJ2-7; tentative D call: TRBD2 (5 bases). The CDR3 spans 15 residues. Trimming shortened V by 1 base and J by 3 bases, and 14 bases separated the two germline ends. Germline V CDR1 and CDR2: SGHNT, YYREEE (reference sequence). CDR3 region: CASSLSSGTFYEQYF. The CDR3 DNA follows: TGTGCCAGCAGCTTGTCCAGCGGAACCTTCTACGAGCAGTACTTC.